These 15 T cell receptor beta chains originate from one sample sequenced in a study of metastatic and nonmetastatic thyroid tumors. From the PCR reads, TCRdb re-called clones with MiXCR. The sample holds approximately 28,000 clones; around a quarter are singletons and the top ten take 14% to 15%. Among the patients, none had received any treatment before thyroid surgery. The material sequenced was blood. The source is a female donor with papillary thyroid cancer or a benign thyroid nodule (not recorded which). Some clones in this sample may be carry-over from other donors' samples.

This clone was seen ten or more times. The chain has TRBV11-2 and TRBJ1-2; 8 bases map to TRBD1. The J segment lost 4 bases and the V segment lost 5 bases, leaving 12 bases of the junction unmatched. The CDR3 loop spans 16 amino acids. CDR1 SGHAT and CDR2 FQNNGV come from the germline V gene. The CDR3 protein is CASSRTRGLGGYGYTF. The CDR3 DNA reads TGTGCCAGCAGCCGTACCAGGGGGCTTGGGGGCTATGGCTACACCTTC.

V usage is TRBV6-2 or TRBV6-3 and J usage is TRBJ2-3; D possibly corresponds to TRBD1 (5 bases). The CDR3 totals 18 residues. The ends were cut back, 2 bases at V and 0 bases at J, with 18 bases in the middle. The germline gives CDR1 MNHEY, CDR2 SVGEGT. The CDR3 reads CASSYLLPGPGSTDTQYF. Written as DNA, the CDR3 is TGTGCCAGCAGTTACCTTCTTCCGGGCCCAGGGAGCACAGATACGCAGTATTTT.

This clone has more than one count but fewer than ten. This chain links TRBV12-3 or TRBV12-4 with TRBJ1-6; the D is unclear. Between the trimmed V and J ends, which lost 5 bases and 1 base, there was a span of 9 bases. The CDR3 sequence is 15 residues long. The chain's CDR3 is CASSHGKSYNSPLHF. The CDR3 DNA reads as TGTGCCAGCAGTCACGGGAAATCCTATAATTCACCCCTCCACTTT.

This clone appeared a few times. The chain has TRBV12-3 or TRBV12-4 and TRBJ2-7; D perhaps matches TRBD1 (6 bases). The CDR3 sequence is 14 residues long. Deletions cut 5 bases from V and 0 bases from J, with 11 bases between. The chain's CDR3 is CASSAPDSSYEQYF. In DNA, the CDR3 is TGTGCCAGCAGTGCCCCGGACAGCTCCTACGAGCAGTACTTC.

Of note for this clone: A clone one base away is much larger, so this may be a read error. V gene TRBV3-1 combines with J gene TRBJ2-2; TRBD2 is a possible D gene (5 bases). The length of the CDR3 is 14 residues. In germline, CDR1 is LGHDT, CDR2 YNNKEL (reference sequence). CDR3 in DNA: TGTGCCGGCAGCCAATTAAGCGGCACCGGGGAGCTGTTTTTT. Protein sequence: CAGSQLSGTGELFF.

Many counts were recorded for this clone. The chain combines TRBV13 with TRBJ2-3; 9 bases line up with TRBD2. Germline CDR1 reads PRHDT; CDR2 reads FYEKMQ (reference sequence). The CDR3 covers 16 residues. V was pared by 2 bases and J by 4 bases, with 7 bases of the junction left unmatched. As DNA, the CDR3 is TGTGCCAGCAGCTTATTTGGTAGCGGGAGCCCAGATACGCAGTATTTT. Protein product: CASSLFGSGSPDTQYF.

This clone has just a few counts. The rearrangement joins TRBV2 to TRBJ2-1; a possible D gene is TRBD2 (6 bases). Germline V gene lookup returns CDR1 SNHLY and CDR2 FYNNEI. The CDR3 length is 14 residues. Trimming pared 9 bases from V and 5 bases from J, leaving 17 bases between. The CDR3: CARRGIAVNNEQFF. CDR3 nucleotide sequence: TGTGCCAGAAGAGGGATAGCGGTGAACAATGAGCAGTTCTTC.

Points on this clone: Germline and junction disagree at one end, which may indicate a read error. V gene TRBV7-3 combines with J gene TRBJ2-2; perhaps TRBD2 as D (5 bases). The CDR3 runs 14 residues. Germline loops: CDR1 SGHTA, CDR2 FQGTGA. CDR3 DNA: TGTGCCAGCAGCCTCCAGGCCCACACCGGGGAGTTGTTTTTT. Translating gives CASSLQAHTGELFF.

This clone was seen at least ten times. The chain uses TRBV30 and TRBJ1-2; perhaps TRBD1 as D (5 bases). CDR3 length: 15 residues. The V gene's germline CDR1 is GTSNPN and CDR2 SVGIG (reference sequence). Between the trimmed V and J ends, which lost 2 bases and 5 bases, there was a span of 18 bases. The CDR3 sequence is CAWSPHFGTEYGYTF. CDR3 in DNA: TGTGCCTGGAGTCCCCACTTTGGGACGGAATATGGCTACACCTTC.

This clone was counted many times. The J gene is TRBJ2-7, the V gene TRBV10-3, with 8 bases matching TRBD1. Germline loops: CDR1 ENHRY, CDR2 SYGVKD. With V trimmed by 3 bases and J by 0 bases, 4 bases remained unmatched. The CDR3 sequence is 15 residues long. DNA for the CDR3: TGTGCCATCAGTGATGTCGGACAGGGCTCCTACGAGCAGTACTTC. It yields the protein CAISDVGQGSYEQYF.

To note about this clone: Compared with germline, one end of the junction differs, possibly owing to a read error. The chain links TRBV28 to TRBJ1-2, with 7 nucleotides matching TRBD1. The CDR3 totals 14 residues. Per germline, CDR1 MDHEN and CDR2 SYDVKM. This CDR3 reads CASSPRQGRYVYTF. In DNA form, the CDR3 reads TGTGCCAGCAGTCCTCGACAGGGACGGTATGTCTACACCTTT.

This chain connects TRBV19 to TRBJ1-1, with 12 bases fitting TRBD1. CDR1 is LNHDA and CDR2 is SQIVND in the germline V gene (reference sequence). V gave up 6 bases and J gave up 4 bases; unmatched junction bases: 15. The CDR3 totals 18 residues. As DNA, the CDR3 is TGTGCCAGTAGGGGACAGGGGGCCCCAGGGGGCGGCGGCACTGAAGCTTTCTTT. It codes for CASRGQGAPGGGGTEAFF.

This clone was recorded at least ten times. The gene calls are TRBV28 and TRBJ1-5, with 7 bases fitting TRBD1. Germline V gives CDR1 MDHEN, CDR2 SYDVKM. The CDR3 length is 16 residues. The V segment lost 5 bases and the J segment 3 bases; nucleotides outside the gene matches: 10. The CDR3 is CASSRRQGQINQPQHF. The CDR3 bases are TGTGCCAGCAGTCGAAGACAGGGCCAAATCAATCAGCCCCAGCATTTT.

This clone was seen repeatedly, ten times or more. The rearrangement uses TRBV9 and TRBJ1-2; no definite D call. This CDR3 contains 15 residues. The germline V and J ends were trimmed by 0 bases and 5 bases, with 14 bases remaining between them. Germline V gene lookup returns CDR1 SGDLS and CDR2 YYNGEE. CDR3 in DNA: TGTGCCAGCAGCGTAGATGGGCAGGCGGAATATGGCTACACCTTC. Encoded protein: CASSVDGQAEYGYTF.

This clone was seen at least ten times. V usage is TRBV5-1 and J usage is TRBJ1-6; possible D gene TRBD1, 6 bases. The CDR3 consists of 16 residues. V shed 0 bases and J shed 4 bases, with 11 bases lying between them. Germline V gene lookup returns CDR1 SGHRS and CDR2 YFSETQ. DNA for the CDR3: TGCGCCAGCAGCTTGGTAGGGGGAGATTATAATTCACCCCTCCACTTT. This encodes CASSLVGGDYNSPLHF.